This TCR beta chain was documented in a study of blood T cells in healthy people across ages. Study-level information: Template switching caught about one barcoded beta molecule for each two T cells.

Study-level findings and limits: The fall in TCR beta diversity per million T cells was roughly linear with age.

Ranging in age from about 6 to 100, the donors were healthy Caucasian individuals from Russia. Every sample yielded at least 6.5 million isolated PBMCs. Comments on this clonotype: Its specificity is not known.

Looked up from germline, CDR1 is SGHTA and CDR2 is FQGNSA. Deletions cut 1 base from V and 8 bases from J, with 15 bases between. The CDR3 has 15 residues. Sample-barcoded 5' priming and a J-beta primer mix drove a second PCR of roughly 6 to 12 cycles. One entry per CDR3 protein, called by TCRdb with MiXCR from the 5' RACE reads. The sample has about 1,500,000 distinct CDR3 sequences, 28% seen once; the top ten hold 6.5% to 8.5%. The sample taken for sequencing was blood. This sequence was found in a woman younger than 45 in good health. The chain recombines TRBV7-2 with TRBJ2-1, with D possibly being TRBD1 (5 bases). DNA of the CDR3: TGTGCCAGCAGCTTAGACGCAGGATTGGGGCATGAGCAGTTCTTC. Translating gives CASSLDAGLGHEQFF.